The 18 T cell receptor beta chains below all came from one sample that was sequenced in a study of post-analysis software for immune sequencing data. Overall study results and limits: Five or six TRBV segments were more frequent in patients than controls; TRBV5-6, TRBV5-1 and TRBV20-1 belonged to this group.

Unique molecular identifiers had been added to the TCR beta cDNA libraries. TCRdb used MiXCR to reprocess the PCR reads, holding one entry per CDR3 protein. The sample includes hundreds of thousands of distinct CDR3 sequences, about 40% of them seen just once. No antigen is known for these receptors. Sequenced sample: blood. The receptors shown here come from a girl between 10 and 17 years old with multiple sclerosis.

The chain combines TRBV7-9 with TRBJ2-5; D is perhaps TRBD2 (7 bases). CDR1 and CDR2 from the germline V gene are SEHNR and FQNEAQ (reference sequence). Trimming removed 0 bases at V and 0 bases at J, with 8 bases between. The CDR3 has 15 residues. Here the CDR3 reads CASSLAGGHQETQYF. CDR3 in DNA: TGTGCCAGCAGCTTAGCGGGGGGGCACCAAGAGACCCAGTACTTC.

The chain employs TRBV4-1 and TRBJ2-5; 9 nucleotides line up with TRBD2. This CDR3 is 16 amino acids long. CDR1 and CDR2 from the germline V gene are MGHRA and YSYEKL. V lost 0 bases, J lost 8 bases, and 10 bases stayed unmatched. The DNA for the CDR3 is TGCGCCAGCAGCCAAGAGGAGCGCGGGGGGGCTCGCACCCAGTACTTC. Translation: CASSQEERGGARTQYF.

This clonotype has more than one count but fewer than ten. V gene TRBV7-9 combines with J gene TRBJ1-1; 7 bases align to TRBD1. CDR3 length: 15 residues. J lost 4 bases, V lost 5 bases, and 10 bases had no gene match. The germline V gene has CDR1 SEHNR and CDR2 FQNEAQ (reference sequence). This chain's CDR3 is CASSRDPQGRTEAFF. The CDR3 coding sequence is TGTGCCAGCAGCCGTGACCCACAGGGGCGCACTGAAGCTTTCTTT. The whole variable domain, filled in from reference TRBV7-9 and TRBJ1-1, reads DTGVSQNPRHKITKRGQNVTFRCDPISEHNRLYWYRQTLGQGPEFLTYFQNEAQLEKSRLLSDRFSAERPKGSFSTLEIQRTEQGDSAMYLCASSRDPQGRTEAFFGQGTRLTVV.

This clonotype has more than one count but fewer than ten. The rearrangement links TRBV12-3 or TRBV12-4 to TRBJ2-6; possible D gene TRBD1, 6 bases. V was trimmed by 6 bases and J by 4 bases, leaving 10 bases between them. The CDR3 loop spans 14 amino acids. The CDR3: CASSQGFGANVLTF. The CDR3 DNA reads TGTGCCAGCAGCCAGGGGTTCGGGGCCAACGTCCTGACTTTC.

This clonotype turned up a few times. The genes are TRBV7-3 and TRBJ2-1, with a tentative D call TRBD2 (5 bases). V was clipped by 5 bases and J by 0 bases, with 11 bases between them. CDR1 and CDR2 from the germline V gene are SGHTA and FQGTGA. The CDR3 totals 15 residues. Here the CDR3 DNA reads TGTGCCAGCAGCCCCCGCCGGGACTCCTACAATGAGCAGTTCTTC. It yields the protein CASSPRRDSYNEQFF.

This clonotype was observed once. The chain has TRBV12-3 or TRBV12-4 and TRBJ2-1; D gene unclear. CDR3 length: 11 amino acids. The V end was cut by 6 bases, the J end by 7 bases, with 7 bases between. The CDR3 nucleotides are TGTGCCAGCAGGGGGTTGAATGAGCAGTTCTTC. This sequence encodes CASRGLNEQFF.

The chain has TRBV5-1 and TRBJ2-7; D tentatively reads TRBD1 or TRBD2 (7 bases each). In germline, CDR1 is SGHRS, CDR2 YFSETQ. Trimming removed 4 bases from V and 3 bases from J, with 17 bases in between. The CDR3 extends over 15 amino acids. CDR3 region: CASSPRGGGSYEQYF. CDR3 coding DNA: TGCGCCAGCAGCCCCAGGGGGGGCGGGAGCTACGAGCAGTACTTC.

The V and J genes are TRBV29-1 and TRBJ1-2; D is perhaps TRBD1 (6 bases). CDR1 SQVTM and CDR2 ANQGSEA come from the germline V gene. This CDR3 is 12 amino acids long. With 4 bases removed from V and 7 bases from J, the gap between germline ends came to 13 bases. CDR3 DNA: TGCAGCGTTGCGACAGGACCGGCTGGCTACACCTTC. Protein sequence: CSVATGPAGYTF.

This clonotype was detected only a few times. The CDR3 here is CAIRAAGVSYEQYF. Here the CDR3 DNA reads TGTGCCATCAGAGCAGCGGGAGTGTCCTACGAGCAGTACTTC. The chain carries TRBV10-3 and TRBJ2-7, with TRBD2 matching over 8 bases. J was trimmed by 1 base and V by 6 bases; bases with no gene match: 5. Germline loops: CDR1 ENHRY, CDR2 SYGVKD. CDR3 size: 14 residues.

The V gene is TRBV11-2, the J gene TRBJ2-7; the match to TRBD2 covers 10 bases. This CDR3 is built from 14 residues. The germline gives CDR1 SGHAT, CDR2 FQNNGV. V gave up 5 bases and J gave up 7 bases; unmatched junction bases: 8. CDR3 sequence: CASSLGASGGEQYF. CDR3 DNA: TGTGCCAGCAGCCTAGGGGCTAGCGGGGGAGAGCAGTACTTC.

The chain couples TRBV7-2 to TRBJ2-7; the D is unclear. Trimming took 1 base from V and 6 from J, leaving 13 bases between them. The CDR3 sequence is 14 residues long. The germline gives CDR1 SGHTA, CDR2 FQGNSA. The CDR3: CASSLDGEMGEQYF. The CDR3 region has the DNA TGTGCCAGCAGCTTAGATGGGGAAATGGGCGAGCAGTACTTC.

This clonotype appeared a few times. The chain joins TRBV30 to TRBJ2-7; tentatively, D is TRBD2 (5 bases). Germline V lookup: CDR1 GTSNPN, CDR2 SVGIG (reference sequence). Deletions cut 2 bases from V and 4 bases from J, with 24 bases between. This CDR3 spans 17 amino acids. As DNA, the CDR3 is TGTGCCTGGAGTTCCATACTAGAGGGCGCGTCCAGGTACGAGCAGTACTTC. Protein product: CAWSSILEGASRYEQYF.

The V gene is TRBV6-5, the J gene TRBJ2-1; D uncertain. Germline V CDR1 and CDR2: MNHEY, SVGAGI. The CDR3 contains 16 residues. Trimming stripped 4 bases from V and 1 base from J, with 14 bases between. The CDR3 nucleotides read TGTGCCAGCAGTTTCACTTCGGGTGGGTCCTACAATGAGCAGTTCTTC. Protein: CASSFTSGGSYNEQFF.

This rearrangement joins TRBV11-3 to TRBJ2-5, with D tentatively TRBD1 (5 bases). CDR1 and CDR2 (germline): SGHNT, YENEEA. V lost 5 bases to trimming and J lost 5 bases, with 15 bases between them. The CDR3 contains 14 residues. CDR3 in amino acids: CASSRPGKEETQYF. CDR3 in DNA: TGTGCCAGCAGCCGTCCAGGGAAGGAGGAGACCCAGTACTTC.

This clonotype has just a few counts. V usage is TRBV20-1 and J usage is TRBJ2-5; D call uncertain. The CDR3 is 15 residues long. The germline V gene encodes CDR1 DFQATT and CDR2 SNEGSKA (reference sequence). Between the trimmed V and J ends, which lost 0 bases and 9 bases, there was a span of 20 bases. The CDR3 protein is CSARDVPAVGRAQYF. CDR3 sequence (DNA): TGCAGTGCTAGAGATGTCCCGGCGGTGGGAAGAGCCCAGTACTTC.

This clonotype is a singleton in its sample. V gene TRBV12-3 or TRBV12-4 combines with J gene TRBJ2-1; D may be TRBD2 (6 bases). The J call is doubtful: the DNA matches TRBJ2-7 better. CDR3 size: 15 residues. CDR3 nucleotides: TGTGCCAGCATGCCCTTGCGGGACGGGTTCAATGAGCAGTACTTC. This codes for CASMPLRDGFNEQYF.

This sequence joins TRBV6-6 and TRBJ1-1, with D maybe TRBD1 (5 bases). CDR3 length: 15 amino acids. The germline V gene encodes CDR1 MNHNY and CDR2 SVGAGI (reference sequence). V lost 2 bases, J lost 1 base, and 11 bases lay in between. The CDR3 DNA follows: TGTGCCAGCAGTTACCCAGGGAGGGAGAACACTGAAGCTTTCTTT. Residues: CASSYPGRENTEAFF.

This clonotype was seen more than once but under ten times. V usage is TRBV12-3 or TRBV12-4 and J usage is TRBJ1-1; D unresolved. The CDR3 totals 12 residues. V was shortened by 3 bases and J by 7 bases, with 9 bases between the two germline ends. The CDR3 DNA reads TGTGCCAGCAGTTTTAAGGGAGTTGAAGCTTTCTTT. Amino acid sequence: CASSFKGVEAFF.